The entry that follows covers one T cell receptor beta chain sequence. The antigen remains undetermined. A multiplex PCR was run with 60 Vbeta primers and 13 Jbeta primers. The assay was immunoSEQ multiplex PCR, and TCRdb's table has in-frame clones only and misses some. The sample lists about 57,000 clones, 65% to 80% occurring once. The data were taken from a study of cytomegalovirus exposure and HLA in healthy donors. Study overall: Early on, a data release was issued that held approximately 78 million unique TCRs from HLA-typed donors. Membership in the Caucasian-associated ancestry cluster was found for around four fifths of nearly 400 genotyped donors.

General observations from the study: Productive rates of about 90% or about 30% were seen for most TCR beta V segments in an earlier analysis.

The CDR3 runs to 13 residues. With 6 bases clipped from V and 5 bases from J, the junction kept 2 bases outside the gene matches. CDR1 and CDR2 from the germline V gene are SNHLY and FYNNEI. This chain links TRBV2 with TRBJ1-5; 9 nucleotides line up with TRBD1. The sequence was obtained from a woman in her forties or fifties in good health and CMV-seronegative. Sequencing used PBMCs. The CDR3 is CASRTGGYQPQHF. The CDR3 region has the DNA TGTGCCAGCAGGACAGGGGGATATCAGCCCCAGCATTTT.